This TCR beta chain was identified during a study of early T cells in non-severe SARS-CoV-2 infection. The study's findings and limits: The VDJdb matching leaned toward anti-spike CD8 responses and overlooked private and CD4 specificities.

This clonotype has more than one count but fewer than ten. Its cognate antigen is unknown. Per the germline V gene, CDR1 is LGHNA and CDR2 is YNFKEQ. The V gene end was trimmed by 0 bases and the J gene end by 6 bases; junction bases not matched to a gene: 7. The CDR3 is 15 amino acids. TCRdb itself ran the 5' RACE reads through MiXCR, one entry per CDR3 protein. The sample lists about 59,000 distinct CDR3 sequences; less than 15% were seen once. The origin of this receptor is an adult who was a healthcare worker with PCR-confirmed SARS-CoV-2 infection or an uninfected control (not recorded which). Here the sequenced sample was whole blood, taken at baseline. The gene calls are TRBV4-2 and TRBJ2-7, with TRBD2 identical over 8 bases. The CDR3 coding sequence is TGTGCCAGCAGCCAAGATTTGCGGGGGGCCGCCGAGCAGTACTTC. This translates into CASSQDLRGAAEQYF.